The next 10 T cell receptor beta chains were all read from a single sample in a study of control samples from healthy donors and cancer patients. The method was immunoSEQ multiplex PCR; TCRdb's version includes in-frame clones alone and lacks a portion of them. The sample shows about 54,000 clones, nearly 96% of them seen only once. The specimen sequenced was blood. The receptor source for this set is a woman in her twenties or thirties in good health.

The rearrangement uses TRBV21-1 and TRBJ2-5; the table's D call of TRBD2 was not tested on the DNA. TRBV21-1 represents a pseudogene. This CDR3 has 13 amino acids. CDR3 coding DNA: TGTGCCAGCAGCAATAGTATCCAAGAGACCCAGTACTTC. Its translation: CASSNSIQETQYF.

J is TRBJ2-7 and V is TRBV5-4; 7 positions agree with TRBD2. The CDR3 has 14 amino acids. The V segment lost 0 bases and the J segment 7 bases; nucleotides outside the gene matches: 7. Germline assignment: CDR1 SGHNT and CDR2 YYREEE (reference sequence). CDR3 region: CASSLELANSEQYF. The CDR3 DNA follows: TGTGCCAGCAGCTTGGAACTAGCGAATTCGGAGCAGTACTTC.

The rearrangement joins TRBV6-5 to TRBJ1-1; D is ambiguous. The CDR3 is made up of 15 amino acids. The germline CDR1 and CDR2 sequences are MNHEY and SVGAGI. Trimming took 0 bases from V and 1 from J, leaving 9 bases between them. CDR3 region: CASSYSKGGNTEAFF. The CDR3 nucleotides are TGTGCCAGCAGTTACTCGAAGGGAGGGAACACTGAAGCTTTCTTT.

V gene TRBV7-3 combines with J gene TRBJ2-1, with TRBD2 matching over 14 bases. From germline, CDR1 is SGHTA and CDR2 FQGTGA. Trimming removed 0 bases from V and 4 bases from J; junction bases left unmatched: 8. The CDR3 runs to 19 residues. The CDR3 DNA is TGTGCCAGCAGCTTAACTGGGGGACTAGCGGGAGATGGGTACAATGAGCAGTTCTTC. Its translation: CASSLTGGLAGDGYNEQFF.

V and J are TRBV18 and TRBJ1-3; 8 bases match TRBD1. The CDR3 loop spans 16 amino acids. Germline assignment: CDR1 KGHSH and CDR2 LQKENI. V trimming: 3 bases; J trimming: 2 bases; junction bases outside the gene matches: 6. Written as DNA, the CDR3 is TGTGCCAGCTCACCCCCAGGGGGCCCTCCTGGAAACACCATATATTTT. Translated, it gives CASSPPGGPPGNTIYF. Based on the CDR3 plus reference TRBV18 and TRBJ1-3, the full variable domain is NAGVMQNPRHLVRRRGQEARLRCSPMKGHSHVYWYRQLPEEGLKFMVYLQKENIIDESGMPKERFSAEFPKEGPSILRIQQVVRGDSAAYFCASSPPGGPPGNTIYFGEGSWLTVV.

This chain links TRBV6-1 with TRBJ2-5; 10 bases agree with TRBD2. Germline trimming cut 6 bases from V and 0 bases from J; bases unmatched to any gene: 10. This CDR3 contains 17 residues. Germline V gives CDR1 MNHNS, CDR2 SASEGT. The CDR3 sequence is CASREIIGLADQETQYF. The CDR3, as DNA: TGTGCCAGCAGGGAAATTATTGGACTAGCGGACCAAGAGACCCAGTACTTC.

The CDR3 sequence: CASSDYRERVTEAFF. The DNA of the CDR3 is TGTGCCAGCAGTGACTACCGGGAACGGGTCACTGAAGCTTTCTTT. The gene calls are TRBV2 and TRBJ1-1; D gene uncertain. This CDR3 is built from 15 residues. Trimming took 3 bases from V and 4 from J, leaving 15 bases between them. Germline CDR1 reads SNHLY; CDR2 reads FYNNEI.

The chain couples TRBV7-9 to TRBJ1-4; D remains unclear. V lost 4 bases and J lost 3, with 9 bases in between. The CDR3 contains 14 residues. CDR1 is SEHNR, CDR2 FQNEAQ, per germline (reference sequence). CDR3 protein: CASSYSRSNEKLFF. CDR3 DNA: TGTGCCAGCAGCTACAGCCGTTCTAATGAAAAACTGTTTTTT. The full variable domain, rest sourced from reference TRBV7-9 and TRBJ1-4, is DTGVSQNPRHKITKRGQNVTFRCDPISEHNRLYWYRQTLGQGPEFLTYFQNEAQLEKSRLLSDRFSAERPKGSFSTLEIQRTEQGDSAMYLCASSYSRSNEKLFFGSGTQLSVL.

The chain combines TRBV7-6 with TRBJ2-1; 9 bases fit TRBD2. V lost 3 bases, J lost 8 bases, and 14 bases stayed unmatched. The germline V gene has CDR1 SGHVS and CDR2 FNYEAQ. The CDR3 sequence is 17 residues long. In nucleotides, the CDR3 is TGTGCCAGCAGCTTGTACGTCATAGCGGGAGAGCGGGATGAGCAGTTCTTC. Protein sequence: CASSLYVIAGERDEQFF.

The chain has TRBV19 and TRBJ2-7, with D possibly matching TRBD2 (6 bases). The CDR3 length is 13 residues. The V gene lost 5 bases and the J gene lost 3 bases, with 11 bases spanning the gap. Looked up from germline, CDR1 is LNHDA and CDR2 is SQIVND (reference sequence). CDR3 in DNA: TGTGCCAGTAGTGCGGGACTCAGCTACGAGCAGTACTTC. This encodes CASSAGLSYEQYF.